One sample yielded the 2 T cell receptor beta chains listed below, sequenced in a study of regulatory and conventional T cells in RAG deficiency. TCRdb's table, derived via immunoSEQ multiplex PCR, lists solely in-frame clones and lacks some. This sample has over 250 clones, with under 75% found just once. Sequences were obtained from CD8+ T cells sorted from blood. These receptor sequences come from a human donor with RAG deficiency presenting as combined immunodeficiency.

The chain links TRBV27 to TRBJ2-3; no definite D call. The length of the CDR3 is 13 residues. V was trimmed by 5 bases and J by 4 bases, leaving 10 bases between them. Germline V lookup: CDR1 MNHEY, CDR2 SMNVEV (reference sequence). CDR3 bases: TGTGCCAGCAGTCCTTACAACGCAGATACGCAGTATTTT. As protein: CASSPYNADTQYF.

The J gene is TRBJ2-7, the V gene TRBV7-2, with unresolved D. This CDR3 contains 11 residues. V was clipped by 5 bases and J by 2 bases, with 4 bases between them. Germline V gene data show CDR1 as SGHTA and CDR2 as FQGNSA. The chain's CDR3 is CASSPAYEQYF. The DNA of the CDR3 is TGTGCCAGCAGCCCCGCCTACGAGCAGTACTTC.